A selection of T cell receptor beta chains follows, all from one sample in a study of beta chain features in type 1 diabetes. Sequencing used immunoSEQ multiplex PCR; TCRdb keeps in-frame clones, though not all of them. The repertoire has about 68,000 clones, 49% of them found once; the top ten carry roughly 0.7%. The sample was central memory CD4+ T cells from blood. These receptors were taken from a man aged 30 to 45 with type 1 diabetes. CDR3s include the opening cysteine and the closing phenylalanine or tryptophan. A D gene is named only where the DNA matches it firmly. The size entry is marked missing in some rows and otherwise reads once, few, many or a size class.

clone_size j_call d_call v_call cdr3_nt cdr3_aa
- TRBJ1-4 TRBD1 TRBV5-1 TGCGCCAGCAGTCGAGGGGGCGGTAGGAATGAAAAACTGTTTTTT CASSRGGGRNEKLFF
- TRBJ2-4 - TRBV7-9 TGTGCCAGCAGCTTGACAGGACCCCCCAAAAACATTCAGTACTTC CASSLTGPPKNIQYF
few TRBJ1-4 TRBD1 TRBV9 TGTGCCAGCAGCGGCGACAGGGGTACAACTAATGAAAAACTGTTTTTT CASSGDRGTTNEKLFF
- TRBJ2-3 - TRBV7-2 TGTGCCAGCAGCTTGTTGGTAGCCCCAGATACGCAGTATTTT CASSLLVAPDTQYF
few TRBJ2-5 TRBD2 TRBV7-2 TGTGCCAGCAGCTCCGGGAGGGCCCCAGAGACCCAGTACTTC CASSSGRAPETQYF
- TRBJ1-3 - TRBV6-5 TGTGCCAGCAGTTACTCAGGGGCAGGTGGAAACACCATATATTTT CASSYSGAGGNTIYF
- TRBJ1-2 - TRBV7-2 TGTGCCAGCAGCTTATTAACAGCTAACTATGGCTACACCTTC CASSLLTANYGYTF
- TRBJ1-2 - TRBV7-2 TGTGCCAGCAGCCCGAAGGAGGCTTGGGGAGGCTACACCTTC CASSPKEAWGGYTF
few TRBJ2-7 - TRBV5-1 TGCGCCAGCAGCTTGGCCGACAGATCCTACGAGCAGTACTTC CASSLADRSYEQYF
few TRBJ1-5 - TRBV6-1 TGTGCCAGCAGTGAATTAGTAGAACAGCCCCAGCATTTT CASSELVEQPQHF